This entry concerns a single T cell receptor (beta chain). This clone was recorded a few times. Its target antigen remains unknown. No clone much larger than this one lies a single base away; base qualities are absent. This specimen belongs to a study of blood T cell repertoires in COVID-19 (dated by TCRdb to 2018 to 2021). Study-level background: Samples covering the acute and convalescent phases of COVID-19 were provided by collaborators in the United States, Italy and Spain. The prospective study material was composed of cDNA or gDNA derived from T cells, B-cell-depleted T cells, or PBMCs. Deeply sampled blood TCRbeta repertoires from subjects exposed to, actively infected with, or recovered from COVID-19 were included in the dataset. The repertoires were released in a freely available public database meant as a resource for research on the immune response to SARS-CoV-2. Samples came from the ongoing ImmuneRACE study (first 160 participants) plus 1,254 subjects from 6 global collaborators. A de-identified subject ID, COVID-19 status, age in years and sex were almost always included in the sample metadata. Where available, HLA class I and class II types were taken from metadata supplied by the sample provider and were not determined by assay-based typing.

The CDR3 has 10 amino acids, counting the end cysteine and phenylalanine. The read is trimmed to its CDR3 DNA, 30 bases read in frame from base 1. V and J lose 3 bases and 10 bases, and a span of 9 bases separates them. Per the germline V gene (reference sequence), DFQATT is the CDR1 and SNEGSKA is the CDR2. Collaborating institutions collected whole blood in K2EDTA tubes following their own protocols. Collaborator samples were shipped for TCRbeta analysis as frozen whole blood, isolated PBMCs, or DNA extracted from either sample type. General findings and caveats noted by the study authors: Clinical and demographic metadata were provided uncurated, with the amount varying by source and participant.

The immunoSEQ Assay, a bias-controlled multiplex PCR, was used to amplify TCRbeta CDR3 regions from genomic DNA. Processing in the source paper ran as follows. Within the assay, amplification of reference gene primers was used to estimate how many nucleated cells each sample contained. To quantify the absolute abundance of each unique TCRbeta CDR3 rearrangement, sequence reads were collapsed and filtered. Productive Simpson clonality was computed per sample as the square root of Simpson's diversity index over productive rearrangements. TCRdb took this table from immuneACCESS and kept in-frame rearrangements with V and J called. Such tables lack part of the clones; where checked against another copy, unresolved V genes explain under half of the gap, and the rest is unexplained. V and J calls plus clone size are reproduced from that table; the DNA served to infer D and trimming. A total of 85,000 to 130,000 clones appear in this sample, more than 75% of them only once. The biggest ten clones account for about 15% of the sample.

Source material: peripheral blood. This TCR came from a man in his fifties with acute or convalescent COVID-19. The chain joins TRBV20-1 to TRBJ2-5, with the D segment identity uncertain. In nucleotide form, the sequence is TGCAGTGCTAGCTCCACTATCCAGTACTTC. Its translation reads: CSASSTIQYF.